One T cell receptor beta chain is described in this entry. This same CDR3 is encoded by further DNA sequences in the sample. Clinical history reported by participants formed the basis on which cohorts were assigned. These data belong to a study of blood T cell repertoires in COVID-19. The wider study: T cells, B-cell-depleted T cells, or PBMCs supplied cDNA or gDNA.

Deletions cut 4 bases from V and 4 bases from J, with 5 bases between. The CDR3 has 10 amino acids. Per germline, CDR1 SQVTM and CDR2 ANQGSEA. Sequencing was performed with immunoSEQ multiplex PCR; in TCRdb, only in-frame clones are kept and a portion is missing. The table lists approximately 280,000 clones, 89% of them singletons, with 1.5% to 2% in the top ten. Material for sequencing was PBMCs or T cells enriched from blood (not recorded which). The V gene is TRBV29-1, the J gene TRBJ2-7, with no clear D. This receptor was obtained from a woman aged 55-75 years who had recovered from COVID-19. CDR3 nucleotide sequence: TGCAGCGTTGGAGGTTACGAGCAGTACTTC. It yields the protein CSVGGYEQYF.